This TCR beta chain was identified in a study of blood T cells in healthy people across ages. For the second PCR, which ran for roughly 7 to 11 cycles, a sample-barcoded 5' primer and a J-beta primer mix were used. One entry per CDR3 protein, called by TCRdb with MiXCR from the 5' RACE reads. The sample records 550,000 to 750,000 distinct CDR3 sequences, approximately 21% being singletons. Total RNA amounts of at least 5 micrograms were extracted per sample. This clonotype was seen a few times. Germline CDR1 SGHRS, CDR2 YFSETQ. The CDR3 totals 13 residues. The V gene lost 0 bases and the J gene lost 5 bases, with 8 bases spanning the gap.

The rearrangement links TRBV5-1 to TRBJ1-2; D remains unclear. Sample: blood. This receptor was taken from a man in his sixties or seventies in good health. The CDR3 DNA reads TGCGCCAGCAGCTTGGCTTCGGAGTATGGCTACACCTTC. Protein: CASSLASEYGYTF.